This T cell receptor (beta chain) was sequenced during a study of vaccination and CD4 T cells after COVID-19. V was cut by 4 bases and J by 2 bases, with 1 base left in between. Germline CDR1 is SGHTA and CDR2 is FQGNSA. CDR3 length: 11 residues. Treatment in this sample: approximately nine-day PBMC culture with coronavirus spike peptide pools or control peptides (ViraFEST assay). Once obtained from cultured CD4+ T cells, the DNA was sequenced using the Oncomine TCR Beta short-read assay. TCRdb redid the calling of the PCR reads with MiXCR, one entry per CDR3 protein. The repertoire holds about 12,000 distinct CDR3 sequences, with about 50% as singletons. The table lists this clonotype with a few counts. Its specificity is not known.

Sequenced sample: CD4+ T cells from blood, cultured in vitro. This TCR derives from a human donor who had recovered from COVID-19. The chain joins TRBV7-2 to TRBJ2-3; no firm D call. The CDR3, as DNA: TGTGCCAGCAGCTACACAGATACGCAGTATTTT. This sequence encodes CASSYTDTQYF.